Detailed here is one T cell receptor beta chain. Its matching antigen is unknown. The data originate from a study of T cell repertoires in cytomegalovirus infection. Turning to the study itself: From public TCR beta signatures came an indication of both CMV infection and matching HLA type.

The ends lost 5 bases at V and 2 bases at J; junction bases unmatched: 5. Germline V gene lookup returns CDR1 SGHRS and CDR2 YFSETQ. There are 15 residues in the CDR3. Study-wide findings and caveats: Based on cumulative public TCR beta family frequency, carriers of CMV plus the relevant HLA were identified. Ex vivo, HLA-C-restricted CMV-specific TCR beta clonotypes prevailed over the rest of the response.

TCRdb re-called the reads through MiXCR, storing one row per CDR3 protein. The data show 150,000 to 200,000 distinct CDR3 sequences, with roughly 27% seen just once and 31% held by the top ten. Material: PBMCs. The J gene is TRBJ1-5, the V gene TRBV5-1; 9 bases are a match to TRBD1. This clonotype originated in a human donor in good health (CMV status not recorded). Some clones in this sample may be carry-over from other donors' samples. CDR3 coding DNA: TGCGCCAGCAGGTCCGGGACAGGGCGCAATCAGCCCCAGCATTTT. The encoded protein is CASRSGTGRNQPQHF.